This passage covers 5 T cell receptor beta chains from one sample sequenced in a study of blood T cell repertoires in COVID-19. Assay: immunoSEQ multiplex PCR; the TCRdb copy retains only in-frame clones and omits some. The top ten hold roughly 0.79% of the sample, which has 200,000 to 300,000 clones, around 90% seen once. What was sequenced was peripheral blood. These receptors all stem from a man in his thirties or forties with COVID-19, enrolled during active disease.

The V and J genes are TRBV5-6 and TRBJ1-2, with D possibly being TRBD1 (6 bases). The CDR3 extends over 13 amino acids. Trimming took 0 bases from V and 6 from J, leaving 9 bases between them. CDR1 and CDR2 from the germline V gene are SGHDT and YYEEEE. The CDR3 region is CASSLGQVHGYTF. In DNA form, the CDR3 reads TGTGCCAGCAGCTTGGGACAGGTCCATGGCTACACCTTC.

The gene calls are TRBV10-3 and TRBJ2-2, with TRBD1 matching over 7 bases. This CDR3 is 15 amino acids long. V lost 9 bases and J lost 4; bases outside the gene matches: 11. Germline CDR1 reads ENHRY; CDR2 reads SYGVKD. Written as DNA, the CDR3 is TGTGCCATACAGGGGATCCAGGCTACCACCGGGGAGCTGTTTTTT. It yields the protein CAIQGIQATTGELFF.

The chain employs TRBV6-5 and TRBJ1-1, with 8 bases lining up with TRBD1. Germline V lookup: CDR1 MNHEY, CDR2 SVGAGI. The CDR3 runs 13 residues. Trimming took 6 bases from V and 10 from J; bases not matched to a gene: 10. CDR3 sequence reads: CASRPQGERGAFF. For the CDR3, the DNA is TGTGCCAGCAGACCACAGGGGGAGCGAGGAGCTTTCTTT.

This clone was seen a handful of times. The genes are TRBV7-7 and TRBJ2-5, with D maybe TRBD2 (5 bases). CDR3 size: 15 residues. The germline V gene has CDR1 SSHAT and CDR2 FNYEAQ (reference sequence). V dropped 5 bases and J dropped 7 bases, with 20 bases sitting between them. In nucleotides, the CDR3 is TGTGCCAGCAGCGAAGGTCTAGAAGGAGGTGGGACCCAGTACTTC. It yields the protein CASSEGLEGGGTQYF.

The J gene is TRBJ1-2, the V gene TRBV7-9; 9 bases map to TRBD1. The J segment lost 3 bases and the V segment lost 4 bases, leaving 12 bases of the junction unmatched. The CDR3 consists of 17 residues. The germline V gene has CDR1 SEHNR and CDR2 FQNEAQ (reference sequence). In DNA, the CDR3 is TGTGCCAGCAGCTCGGGACAGGGAGGCGCCGGCGACTATGGCTACACCTTC. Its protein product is CASSSGQGGAGDYGYTF. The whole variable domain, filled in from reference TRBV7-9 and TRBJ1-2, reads DTGVSQNPRHKITKRGQNVTFRCDPISEHNRLYWYRQTLGQGPEFLTYFQNEAQLEKSRLLSDRFSAERPKGSFSTLEIQRTEQGDSAMYLCASSSGQGGAGDYGYTFGSGTRLTVV.